This is a list of T cell receptor beta chains from one sample in a study of neurological immune-mediated disorders. TCRdb reanalysed the 5' RACE reads using MiXCR and keeps one entry per CDR3 protein. In the table there are 75,000 to 95,000 distinct CDR3 sequences, roughly 17% of which are singletons. Source material: PBMCs. These receptor sequences come from a woman between 35 and 50 years old in good health. Both conserved end residues are part of each CDR3.

len	v_gene	j_gene	CDR3aa
13	TRBV4-2	TRBJ2-7	CASSQGWDYEQYF
18	TRBV15	TRBJ1-1	CATSRDLPGQGMNTEAFF
13	TRBV9	TRBJ2-3	CASSPGNTDTQYF
14	TRBV6-1	TRBJ2-3	CASSGWVETDTQYF
12	TRBV6-1	TRBJ1-6	CASSHPNSPLHF
18	TRBV30	TRBJ2-2	CAWSLPPRPPSNTGELFF
13	TRBV7-2	TRBJ2-7	CASSPSRAYEQYF
16	TRBV7-2	TRBJ2-7	CASSPSGLRKAYEQYF
15	TRBV5-1	TRBJ1-5	CASSLSTGGNQPQHF
15	TRBV20-1	TRBJ2-3	CSAGRGGGNTDTQYF
14	TRBV20-1	TRBJ2-3	CSASRGRGPDTQYF
14	TRBV3-1	TRBJ1-6	CASSKPGSFQPLHF
15	TRBV15	TRBJ2-2	CATSRTSGYTGELFF
19	TRBV7-2	TRBJ2-2	CASSEDLGLAGGPTGELFF
15	TRBV12-3/TRBV12-4	TRBJ2-3	CASSGLAGSTDTQYF
16	TRBV5-1	TRBJ2-2	CASREGTSRATGELFF
14	TRBV7-2	TRBJ2-5	CASSLEWGQETQYF
13	TRBV12-3/TRBV12-4	TRBJ2-6	CASSVWGANVLTF
15	TRBV15	TRBJ2-2	CATSRGRANTGELFF
14	TRBV6-5	TRBJ1-1	CASSVGHPNSEALF
14	TRBV12-5	TRBJ1-1	CASGNRRRGTEAFF
16	TRBV5-1	TRBJ1-2	CASSYRISGINYGYTF
14	TRBV12-3/TRBV12-4	TRBJ1-5	CASSLGQKGQPQHF
16	TRBV10-3	TRBJ2-5	CAISESVASGEETQYF
14	TRBV5-1	TRBJ1-2	CASSNTQANYGYTF
14	TRBV5-1	TRBJ2-1	CASRPGGGDNEQFF
17	TRBV5-6	TRBJ1-5	CASSFWGTGVSNQPQHF
12	TRBV20-1	TRBJ2-5	CSARPEQETQYF
15	TRBV5-1	TRBJ2-7	CASRLTAIQSSEQYF
15	TRBV29-1	TRBJ1-2	CSVNDIWAGGYGYTF
17	TRBV6-5	TRBJ2-7	CASSSGAPLSGIYEQYF
14	TRBV5-1	TRBJ1-1	CASSGGQGNTEAFF
14	TRBV27	TRBJ2-1	CASSFIPPGNEQFF
13	TRBV6-1	TRBJ1-2	CASSVTVNYGYTF
12	TRBV12-5	TRBJ2-5	CASGVGGETQYF
14	TRBV6-2/TRBV6-3	TRBJ2-7	CASARRDEVYEQYF
13	TRBV5-1	TRBJ2-3	CASSLERSDTQYF
15	TRBV6-5	TRBJ2-7	CASSSRGQGTYEQYF
13	TRBV12-3/TRBV12-4	TRBJ2-4	CASSFTDQNIQYF